This T cell receptor (beta chain) is from a study of cytomegalovirus exposure and HLA in healthy donors. Study-wide findings and caveats: The authors excluded some V segments, including TRBV6-2 and TRBV6-3, as indistinguishable. Cytomegalovirus association was assigned to 150 to 200 TCR beta chains.

Note on this clone: Its antigen is unknown.

60 Vbeta and 13 Jbeta primers were used in PCR. Per the original data handling: It was a later analysis that counted 79 million or so unique TCR beta chains, of which some 10 million were shared. Method: immunoSEQ multiplex PCR; TCRdb's copy keeps in-frame clones and lacks some. V, J and clone size derive from that table, while D and trimming were established from the DNA sequence. This repertoire shows 150,000 to 200,000 clones, about two thirds found once; its top ten account for 4% to 5.5%. The CDR3 extends over 13 amino acids. Germline V gene lookup returns CDR1 SEHNR and CDR2 FQNEAQ (reference sequence). With 1 base removed from V and 8 bases from J, the gap between germline ends came to 11 bases. Donors likely had unrecorded immune exposures despite being nominally healthy when sampled.

The receptor's source is a woman aged 18 to 35 in good health and CMV-seropositive. The V and J genes are TRBV7-9 and TRBJ1-1; D is perhaps TRBD1 (6 bases). The sample taken for sequencing was PBMCs. The CDR3, as DNA: TGTGCCAGCAGCTTAGGTTTGGGGGCAGAAGCTTTCTTT. This encodes CASSLGLGAEAFF.